What follows is one TCR beta chain and its context. The antigen is unknown. This sample was taken from a study of OX40 agonist ivuxolimab in advanced cancers. Whole-study context: Every 2 weeks, patients received ivuxolimab intravenously, dosed at 0.01 to 10 mg/kg. Partial responses were observed in three patients, of whom one had hepatocellular carcinoma and two had cutaneous melanoma. General study findings and limits: With doses of 0.1 to 3.0 mg/kg, CD4+ and CD8+ blood T cells had undergone clonal expansion by week 6. Among expanded peripheral T cells, antigen specificity went undetermined.

Data came from immunoSEQ multiplex PCR; TCRdb stores just in-frame clones and leaves some out. The sample has roughly 29,000 clones; 90% are singletons. The V gene's germline CDR1 is LGHNA and CDR2 YSLEER. The CDR3 contains 16 residues. The V gene lost 2 bases and the J gene lost 3 bases, with 14 bases spanning the gap. This sequence originates from an adult with an advanced solid tumor such as melanoma, head and neck, liver or kidney cancer. The chain couples TRBV4-3 to TRBJ2-1; the D gene is possibly TRBD2 (5 bases). The material was CD4+ or CD8+ T cells sorted from blood, obtained in a trial of the OX40 agonist ivuxolimab. The CDR3 loop reads CASSQIARTDYNEQFF. CDR3 nucleotides: TGCGCCAGCAGCCAAATAGCACGGACTGACTACAATGAGCAGTTCTTC.